This TCR beta chain was observed in a study of T cell clonotyping in hematopoietic cell transplantation (dated by TCRdb to the early 2020s). At the level of the whole study: Pretransplant recipient samples were obtained after cytoreduction. A total of under 150 blood samples were collected in the study from roughly 40 consecutive transplant recipients and their related donors. Recruitment of patients ran from September 2015 to early 2017, and follow-up continued until late 2020 or until death.

The immunoSEQ assay, a bias-controlled multiplex PCR using V- and J-specific primers, was used to amplify TCR beta CDR3 regions from genomic DNA. A proprietary barcode and Illumina adapter sequences were added to the CDR3 amplicons in a second PCR step. An Illumina MiSeq instrument was used to sequence the CDR3 libraries. The authors' analysis ran thus. Export and quality control were handled in immunoSEQ Analyzer 3.0, while downstream analyses relied on R Bioconductor and Immunarch. Repertoire metrics were calculated using only productive rearrangements within the normalized downsampled data set. Clonotypes larger than 5 templates in the normalized cohort were defined as pathologically expanded. The Inverse Simpson Index was used to measure repertoire diversity. The non-normalized data set was used for CMV-specificity analyses so that all clonotypes could be captured. TCRdb carries this immuneACCESS record with in-frame sequences only. Its versions omit some clonotypes, under half of them owing to an unresolved V gene in the studies checked, with the rest unexplained. That table supplies the V and J calls and clone size; D and trimming were determined from the DNA. The sample profile shows fewer than 100,000 clones; 95% to 97% of them were found once. Of the sample, roughly 1.5% falls within the top ten clones.

The study at large found these results: The sample size was limited, and CD4 and CD8 repertoire contributions could not be separated because cells were not sorted. Recipient repertoires showed only a small fraction of overlap with donor repertoires, and over 97% appeared de novo at the given depth. Recipient TCR diversity fell after transplant, with pathologically expanded clonotypes rising progressively from day 30 to day 180. Donor and pretransplant recipient Inverse Simpson Index values predicted broader posttransplant TCR repertoire diversity.

On this clone itself: Its binding antigen is unknown. Per-base quality was not reported, and no clone a single base away is much larger than it.

Read against the paper, the sample's time point label means: recipient sample about 28 days before transplant, after cytoreduction. Blood samples were obtained from recipients approximately 28 days before transplant and at days 30, 100 and 180 after transplant. Nuclei Lysis Solution was used to extract genomic DNA from fresh or cryopreserved unfractionated peripheral blood mononuclear cells. Material: peripheral blood mononuclear cells, obtained before stem cell transplant. The sequence was obtained from a woman in her forties or fifties with acute myeloid leukemia. Some clones in this sample may be carry-over from other donors' samples.

The CDR3 reads CASSSRGRANYGYTF. The bases read TGTGCCAGCAGCAGCAGGGGGCGGGCTAACTATGGCTACACCTTC. The chain is made from TRBV27 and TRBJ1-2; TRBD1 aligns with 8 central bases. Per the germline V gene (reference sequence), MNHEY is the CDR1 and SMNVEV is the CDR2. The CDR3 contains 15 residues, cysteine and phenylalanine counted. Of all the DNA, just the CDR3 is kept, 45 bases in frame from base 1. Trimming takes 6 bases off V and 0 bases off J; junction bases not matched to a gene: 6.